This TCR beta chain was captured by sequencing in a study of long-term antiretroviral therapy in people with HIV. Samples held 1-10 million cryopreserved PBMC, and DNA extraction followed. Deletions cut 0 bases from V and 2 bases from J, with 6 bases between. Germline V gives CDR1 MRHNA, CDR2 SNTAGT. The length of the CDR3 is 14 residues. As to this clone: No antigen is known for it.

Study outcomes and limitations: Clones that expanded before ART (that is, prior to treatment) dominated the repertoire at all time points.

Assay version v3.0 of immunoSEQ was used, and it was run at survey level. Target depth was 40,000-50,000 T-cell genomes per sample. Using immunoSEQ multiplex PCR, the repertoire was profiled, and TCRdb retains in-frame clones only, with some absent. The data contain tens of thousands of clones, over 90% of them seen just once; the ten biggest clones take up 3% to 4%. The sequence was obtained from a man aged 50-59 years with HIV. Specimen: unsorted PBMCs, collected 5.3 years after starting antiretroviral therapy. V and J are TRBV6-4 and TRBJ2-3; D uncertain. DNA for the CDR3: TGTGCCAGCAGTGACTCCGCATCCACAGATACGCAGTATTTT. Amino acid sequence: CASSDSASTDTQYF.